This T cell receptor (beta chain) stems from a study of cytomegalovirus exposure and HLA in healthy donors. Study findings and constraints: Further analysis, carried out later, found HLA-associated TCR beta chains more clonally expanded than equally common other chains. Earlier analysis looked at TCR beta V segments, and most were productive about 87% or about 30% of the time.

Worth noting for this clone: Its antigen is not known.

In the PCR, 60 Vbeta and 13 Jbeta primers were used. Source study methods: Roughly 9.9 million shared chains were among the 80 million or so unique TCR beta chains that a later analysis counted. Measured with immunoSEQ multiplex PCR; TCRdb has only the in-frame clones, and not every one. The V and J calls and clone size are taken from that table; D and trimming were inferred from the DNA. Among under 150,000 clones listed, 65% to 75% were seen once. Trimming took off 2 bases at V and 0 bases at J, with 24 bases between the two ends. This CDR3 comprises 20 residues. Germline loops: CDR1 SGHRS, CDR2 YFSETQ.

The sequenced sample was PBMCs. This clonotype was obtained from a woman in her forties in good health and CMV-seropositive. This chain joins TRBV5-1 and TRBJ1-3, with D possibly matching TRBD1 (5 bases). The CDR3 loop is CASSFLPGVGRADSGNTIYF. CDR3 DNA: TGCGCCAGCAGCTTTCTTCCTGGAGTAGGCAGGGCTGACTCTGGAAACACCATATATTTT.